The 23 T cell receptor beta chains below were found in one sample sequenced in a study of blood T cell repertoires in COVID-19. Profiling relied on immunoSEQ multiplex PCR, and the TCRdb table lists in-frame clones only, not all of them. The repertoire has 45,000 or so clones, over 75% of them found once; the top ten carry about 14%. Sequencing was carried out using peripheral blood. Receptors were obtained from a human donor in a cohort sampled during active COVID-19.

The rearrangement uses TRBV30 and TRBJ2-7; a weak D match, TRBD2 (6 bases). The V end was cut by 5 bases, the J end by 5 bases, with 10 bases between. There are 11 residues in the CDR3. The V gene's germline CDR1 is GTSNPN and CDR2 SVGIG (reference sequence). CDR3 nucleotide sequence: TGTGCCTGGGGGAGGCGCGACGAGCAGTACTTC. Amino acids: CAWGRRDEQYF.

The rearrangement uses TRBV3-1 (or the pseudogene TRBV3-2) and TRBJ2-3, with D possibly TRBD2 on 5 matching bases. This CDR3 comprises 13 residues. Trimming cost V 6 bases and J 1 base, with 8 bases left between them. CDR1 LGHDT and CDR2 YNNKEL come from the germline V gene (reference sequence). In nucleotides, the CDR3 is TGTGCCAGCAGAATACTAGGCACAGATACGCAGTATTTT. Residues: CASRILGTDTQYF.

V is TRBV19 and J is TRBJ2-1, with 7 bases that match TRBD1. From germline, CDR1 is LNHDA and CDR2 SQIVND (reference sequence). This CDR3 spans 12 amino acids. The V gene end was trimmed by 5 bases and the J gene end by 10 bases; junction bases not matched to a gene: 5. The CDR3 DNA sequence: TGTGCCAGTAGTGAAGGGGGCGGGGAGCAGTTCTTC. Translation gives CASSEGGGEQFF.

The rearrangement joins TRBV28 to TRBJ2-7; 8 bases fit TRBD2. There are 11 residues in the CDR3. The germline V gene encodes CDR1 MDHEN and CDR2 SYDVKM. The V segment lost 8 bases and the J segment 10 bases; nucleotides outside the gene matches: 7. DNA of the CDR3: TGTGCCAGCGAGCGGGGGTTACTCCAGTACTTC. This sequence encodes CASERGLLQYF.

The chain carries TRBV5-1 and TRBJ2-5; 10 positions agree with TRBD1. CDR3 length: 16 residues. Looked up from germline, CDR1 is SGHRS and CDR2 is YFSETQ. After removal of 0 bases from V and 1 base from J, the junction contained 3 bases not matched to a gene. The CDR3 reads CASSLGGTGAQETQYF. As DNA, the CDR3 is TGCGCCAGCAGCTTGGGGGGGACAGGGGCCCAAGAGACCCAGTACTTC.

The chain carries TRBV19 and TRBJ1-2, with 10 nucleotides matching TRBD1. CDR1 is LNHDA, CDR2 SQIVND, per germline (reference sequence). After removal of 7 bases from V and 6 bases from J, the junction contained 2 bases not matched to a gene. There are 12 residues in the CDR3. DNA of the CDR3: TGTGCCAGTACCGGGACAGGGGATGGCTACACCTTC. Protein: CASTGTGDGYTF.

This rearrangement joins TRBV3-1 (or the pseudogene TRBV3-2) to TRBJ1-1; 7 bases fit TRBD1. The CDR3 totals 14 residues. V lost 4 bases to trimming and J lost 5 bases; unmatched junction nucleotides: 7. Per the germline V gene, CDR1 is LGHDT and CDR2 is YNNKEL (reference sequence). The CDR3 DNA reads TGTGCCAGCAGCCTTGGGAGACAGGGAACTGAAGCTTTCTTT. Its protein is CASSLGRQGTEAFF.

The chain couples TRBV3-1 (or the pseudogene TRBV3-2) to TRBJ2-7, with 7 positions matching TRBD1. In germline, CDR1 is LGHDT, CDR2 YNNKEL (reference sequence). The CDR3 runs 14 residues. The J segment lost 2 bases and the V segment lost 2 bases, leaving 3 bases of the junction unmatched. CDR3 sequence: CASSQPGQTYEQYF. CDR3 DNA: TGTGCCAGCAGCCAACCGGGACAGACCTACGAGCAGTACTTC.

This chain connects TRBV10-3 to TRBJ2-7, with 12 bases identical to TRBD2. J was trimmed by 0 bases and V by 6 bases; bases with no gene match: 6. Germline V gene lookup returns CDR1 ENHRY and CDR2 SYGVKD. The CDR3 has 16 residues. CDR3 bases: TGTGCCATCAGCCAGACTAGCGGGGGCACCTCCTACGAGCAGTACTTC. Translating gives CAISQTSGGTSYEQYF.

This clone was seen more than once but under ten times. The genes are TRBV28 and TRBJ1-6; 10 bases map to TRBD1. Germline assignment: CDR1 MDHEN and CDR2 SYDVKM. V gave up 6 bases and J gave up 11 bases; unmatched junction bases: 7. CDR3 size: 14 residues. CDR3 DNA: TGTGCCAGCAGGCCGGGACAGGGGCTAACACCCCTCCACTTT. Translated, it gives CASRPGQGLTPLHF.

The chain couples TRBV5-8 to TRBJ2-3; 9 bases are shared with TRBD1. This CDR3 spans 15 amino acids. The germline V gene encodes CDR1 SGHTS and CDR2 YDEGEE. The V and J ends lost 5 bases and 3 bases, in that order; junction bases with no gene match: 7. DNA for the CDR3: TGTGCCAGCAGTCCCGGGACAGGGTGGACAGATACGCAGTATTTT. Its protein is CASSPGTGWTDTQYF.

The chain employs TRBV4-3 and TRBJ1-1, with D unresolved. Deletions cut 1 base from V and 0 bases from J, with 6 bases between. CDR1 is LGHNA and CDR2 is YSLEER in the germline V gene. The CDR3 loop spans 14 amino acids. CDR3 DNA: TGCGCCAGCAGCCAAGTGTACATGAACACTGAAGCTTTCTTT. This encodes CASSQVYMNTEAFF.

The genes are TRBV5-1 and TRBJ2-7; possibly TRBD1 for D (5 bases). With 3 bases removed from V and 5 bases from J, the gap between germline ends came to 12 bases. The CDR3 runs to 13 residues. Germline loops: CDR1 SGHRS, CDR2 YFSETQ. CDR3 region: CASSYDQGHEQYF. DNA for the CDR3: TGCGCCAGCAGCTATGATCAGGGCCACGAGCAGTACTTC.

Points on this clone: One junction end does not reproduce the germline sequence, and a read error may be involved. V is TRBV11-2 and J is TRBJ2-7; D is unresolved. Germline CDR1 and CDR2: SGHAT and FQNNGV. The CDR3 runs to 11 residues. The CDR3 nucleotides are TGTGCCAGCAGCTTAGTTGACTCACGCCACTTC. This sequence encodes CASSLVDSRHF. Full variable domain (outside the CDR3, taken from reference TRBV11-2 and TRBJ2-7): EAGVAQSPRYKIIEKRQSVAFWCNPISGHATLYWYQQILGQGPKLLIQFQNNGVVDDSQLPKDRFSAERLKGVDSTLKIQPAKLEDSAVYLCASSLVDSRHFGPGTRLTVT.

J is TRBJ1-2 and V is TRBV13; D gene uncertain. The V end was cut by 7 bases, the J end by 7 bases, with 22 bases between. Germline CDR1 and CDR2: PRHDT and FYEKMQ (reference sequence). The CDR3 is 15 amino acids. Here the CDR3 reads CASTTRRPSVGGYTF. CDR3 sequence (DNA): TGTGCCAGCACTACCCGGAGGCCCAGCGTCGGTGGCTACACCTTC.

The rearrangement links TRBV19 to TRBJ1-2; 9 bases align to TRBD1. Trimming cost V 3 bases and J 6 bases; bases outside gene matches: 2. CDR1 and CDR2 (germline): LNHDA, SQIVND (reference sequence). CDR3 length: 13 amino acids. CDR3 nucleotides: TGTGCCAGTAGTATGGACAGGGGAGATGGCTACACCTTC. It yields the protein CASSMDRGDGYTF.

This clone has a handful of counts. As DNA, the CDR3 is TGTGCCAGCAGATTTTATCAGGGCAGCAATGAGCAGTTCTTC. Residues: CASRFYQGSNEQFF. The chain employs TRBV6-4 and TRBJ2-1, with a possible D match to TRBD1 (5 bases). Germline V gene data show CDR1 as MRHNA and CDR2 as SNTAGT. V gave up 6 bases and J gave up 6 bases, with 15 bases separating them. The CDR3 covers 14 residues.

The V call is TRBV16, the J call TRBJ1-5; tentatively, D is TRBD1 (5 bases). Trimming stripped 0 bases from V and 0 bases from J, with 15 bases between. The germline CDR1 and CDR2 sequences are KGHSY and FQNENV. This CDR3 is built from 18 residues. The CDR3 DNA is TGTGCCAGCAGCCAATCCTCTTGGACATCTACTAGCAATCAGCCCCAGCATTTT. Translating gives CASSQSSWTSTSNQPQHF.

The chain has TRBV19 and TRBJ2-1, with a possible D match to TRBD2 (6 bases). V was trimmed by 5 bases and J by 6 bases, leaving 17 bases between them. This CDR3 has 15 residues. Germline V gene data show CDR1 as LNHDA and CDR2 as SQIVND (reference sequence). Here the CDR3 DNA reads TGTGCCAGTAGTCCAATCGGACTATATACCAATGAGCAGTTCTTC. As protein: CASSPIGLYTNEQFF.

The chain joins TRBV15 to TRBJ2-7; 7 bases map to TRBD2. With V trimmed by 8 bases and J by 0 bases, 7 bases remained unmatched. CDR3 length: 14 amino acids. Germline CDR1 is LNHNV and CDR2 is YYDKDF (reference sequence). CDR3 sequence (DNA): TGTGCCACCTCGGGGGGTCTAGCCTCCTACGAGCAGTACTTC. Amino acid sequence: CATSGGLASYEQYF.

This chain uses TRBV7-9 with TRBJ2-1; a weak D match, TRBD2 (5 bases). The germline V and J ends were trimmed by 5 bases and 9 bases, with 11 bases remaining between them. The CDR3 covers 12 residues. Per germline, CDR1 SEHNR and CDR2 FQNEAQ (reference sequence). This chain's CDR3 is CASSAWRVEQFF. In DNA form, the CDR3 reads TGTGCCAGCAGCGCCTGGCGGGTTGAGCAGTTCTTC.

The V gene is TRBV30, the J gene TRBJ2-7, with 10 bases identical to TRBD2. There are 13 residues in the CDR3. CDR1 and CDR2 (germline): GTSNPN, SVGIG (reference sequence). V lost 4 bases and J lost 11; bases outside the gene matches: 11. CDR3 in amino acids: CAWKSLAGTKKYF. CDR3 DNA: TGTGCCTGGAAGTCACTAGCGGGAACGAAGAAGTACTTC.

The V call is TRBV5-1, the J call TRBJ2-7; the match to TRBD2 covers 8 bases. In germline, CDR1 is SGHRS, CDR2 YFSETQ. The V gene end was trimmed by 4 bases and the J gene end by 1 base; junction bases not matched to a gene: 10. The CDR3 has 16 amino acids. The CDR3 DNA sequence: TGCGCCAGCAGCCGAGGCGGGGGGTTAGGATCCTACGAGCAGTACTTC. It translates to CASSRGGGLGSYEQYF.